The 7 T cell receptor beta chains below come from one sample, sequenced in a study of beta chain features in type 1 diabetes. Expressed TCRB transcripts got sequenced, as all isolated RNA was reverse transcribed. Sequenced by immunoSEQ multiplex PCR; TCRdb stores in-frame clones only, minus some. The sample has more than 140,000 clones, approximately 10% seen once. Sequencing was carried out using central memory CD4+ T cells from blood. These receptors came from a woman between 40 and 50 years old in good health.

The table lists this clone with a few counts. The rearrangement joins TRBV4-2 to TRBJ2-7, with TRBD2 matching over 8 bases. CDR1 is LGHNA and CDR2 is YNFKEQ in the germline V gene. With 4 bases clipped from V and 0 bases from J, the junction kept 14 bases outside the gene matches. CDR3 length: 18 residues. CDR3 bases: TGTGCCAGCAGCCGGGAGGCTGCGGGGGGACTTATCTCCTACGAGCAGTACTTC. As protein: CASSREAAGGLISYEQYF.

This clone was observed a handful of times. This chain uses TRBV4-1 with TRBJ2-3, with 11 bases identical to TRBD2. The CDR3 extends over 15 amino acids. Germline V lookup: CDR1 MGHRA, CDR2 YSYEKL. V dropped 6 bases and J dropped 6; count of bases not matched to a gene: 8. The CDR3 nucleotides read TGCGCCAGCAGTCATTTAGCGGGGGGGAGGGATACGCAGTATTTT. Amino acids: CASSHLAGGRDTQYF.

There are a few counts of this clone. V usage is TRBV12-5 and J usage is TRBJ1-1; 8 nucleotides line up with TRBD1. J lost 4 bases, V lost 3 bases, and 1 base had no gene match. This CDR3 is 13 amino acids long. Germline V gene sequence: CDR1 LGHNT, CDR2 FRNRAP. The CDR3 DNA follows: TGTGCTAGTGGTTTAACAGGGGGCACTGAAGCTTTCTTT. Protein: CASGLTGGTEAFF.

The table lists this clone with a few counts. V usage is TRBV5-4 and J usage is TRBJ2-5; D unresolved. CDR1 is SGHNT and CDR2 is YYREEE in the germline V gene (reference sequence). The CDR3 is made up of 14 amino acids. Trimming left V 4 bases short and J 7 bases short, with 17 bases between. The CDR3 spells CASSPDLASGTQYF. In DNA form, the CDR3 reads TGTGCCAGCAGCCCAGATTTGGCGTCGGGGACCCAGTACTTC.

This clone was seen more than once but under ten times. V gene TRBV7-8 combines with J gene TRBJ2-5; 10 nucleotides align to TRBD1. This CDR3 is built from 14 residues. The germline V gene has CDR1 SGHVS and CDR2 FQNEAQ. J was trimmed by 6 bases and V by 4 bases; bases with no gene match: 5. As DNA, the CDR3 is TGTGCCAGCAGCTCGAGGGGACAGGGGCAGACCCAGTACTTC. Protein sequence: CASSSRGQGQTQYF.

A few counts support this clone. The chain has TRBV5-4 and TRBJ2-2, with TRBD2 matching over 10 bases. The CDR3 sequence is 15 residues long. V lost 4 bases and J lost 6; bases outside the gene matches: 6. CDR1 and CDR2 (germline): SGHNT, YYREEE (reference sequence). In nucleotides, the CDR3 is TGTGCCAGCAGCACCGTAGCGGGGGGCCCCGGGGAGCTGTTTTTT. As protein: CASSTVAGGPGELFF.

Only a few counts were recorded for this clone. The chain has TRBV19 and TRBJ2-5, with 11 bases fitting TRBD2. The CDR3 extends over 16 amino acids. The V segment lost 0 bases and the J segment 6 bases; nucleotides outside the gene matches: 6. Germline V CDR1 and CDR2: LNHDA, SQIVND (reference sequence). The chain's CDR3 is CASSIDLTSGAKTQYF. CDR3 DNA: TGTGCCAGTAGTATAGATCTGACTAGCGGGGCGAAGACCCAGTACTTC.